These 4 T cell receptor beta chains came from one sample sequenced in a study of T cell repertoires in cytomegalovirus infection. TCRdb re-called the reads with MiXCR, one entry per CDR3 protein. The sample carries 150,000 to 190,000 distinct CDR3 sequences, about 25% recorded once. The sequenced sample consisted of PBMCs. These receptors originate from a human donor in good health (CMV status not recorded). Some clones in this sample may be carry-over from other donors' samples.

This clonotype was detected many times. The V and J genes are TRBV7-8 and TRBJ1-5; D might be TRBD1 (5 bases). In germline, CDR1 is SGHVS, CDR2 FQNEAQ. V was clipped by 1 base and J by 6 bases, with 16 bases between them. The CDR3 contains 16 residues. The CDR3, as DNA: TGTGCCAGCAGCTTAGAGACAGACCCTAGTGGTCAGCCCCAGCATTTT. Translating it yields CASSLETDPSGQPQHF.

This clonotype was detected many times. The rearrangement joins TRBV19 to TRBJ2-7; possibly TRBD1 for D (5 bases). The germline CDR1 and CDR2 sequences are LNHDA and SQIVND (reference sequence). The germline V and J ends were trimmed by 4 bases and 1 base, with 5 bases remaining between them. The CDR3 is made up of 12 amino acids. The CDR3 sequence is CASSTGSYEQYF. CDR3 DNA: TGTGCCAGTAGTACAGGGTCCTACGAGCAGTACTTC. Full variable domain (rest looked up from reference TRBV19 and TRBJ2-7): DGGITQSPKYLFRKEGQNVTLSCEQNLNHDAMYWYRQDPGQGLRLIYYSQIVNDFQKGDIAEGYSVSREKKESFPLTVTSAQKNPTAFYLCASSTGSYEQYFGPGTRLTVT.

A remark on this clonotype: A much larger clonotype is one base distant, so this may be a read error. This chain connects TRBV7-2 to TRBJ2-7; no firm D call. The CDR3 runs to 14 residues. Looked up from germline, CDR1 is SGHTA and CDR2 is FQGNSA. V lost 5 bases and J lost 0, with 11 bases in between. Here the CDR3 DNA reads TGTGCCAGCAGCACTCGCTGGAGCTCCTACGAGCAGTACTTC. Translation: CASSTRWSSYEQYF.

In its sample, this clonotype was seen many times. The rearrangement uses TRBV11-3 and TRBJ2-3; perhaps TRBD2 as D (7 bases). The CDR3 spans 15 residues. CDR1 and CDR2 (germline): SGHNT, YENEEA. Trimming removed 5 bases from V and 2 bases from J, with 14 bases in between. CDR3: CASSPGGGPTDTQYF. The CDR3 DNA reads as TGTGCCAGCAGCCCGGGGGGCGGACCCACAGATACGCAGTATTTT.